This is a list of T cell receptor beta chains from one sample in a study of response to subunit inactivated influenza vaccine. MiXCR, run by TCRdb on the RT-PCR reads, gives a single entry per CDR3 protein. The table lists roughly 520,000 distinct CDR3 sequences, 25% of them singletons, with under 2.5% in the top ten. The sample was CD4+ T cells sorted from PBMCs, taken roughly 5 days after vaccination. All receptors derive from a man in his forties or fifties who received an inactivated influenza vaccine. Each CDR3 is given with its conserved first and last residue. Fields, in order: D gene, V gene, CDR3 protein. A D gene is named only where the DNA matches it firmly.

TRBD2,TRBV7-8,CASSLTTAGGRGDTQYF
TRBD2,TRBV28,CASSLLRGLAPHEQYF
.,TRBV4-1,CASSQAAGSLTEAFF
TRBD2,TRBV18,CASSPASGGLSEQYF
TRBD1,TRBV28,CASTLGDRVRETQYF
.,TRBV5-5,CASSRGPVQETQYF
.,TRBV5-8,CASSFGLELAKNIQYF
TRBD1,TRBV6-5,CASITDRGNTEAFF
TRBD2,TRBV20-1,CSARVLAGGPGPPDTQYF
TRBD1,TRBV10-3,CAIRTTGREQYF
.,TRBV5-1,CTSSSDGGIGETQYF
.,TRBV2,CASRGGPLEQETQYF
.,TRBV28,CASSLGGPGSKTEAFF
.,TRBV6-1,CASSKGRLVGNEQFF
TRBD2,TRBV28,CASSTLAGGPHTQYF
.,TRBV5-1,CASSVDRTYEQYF
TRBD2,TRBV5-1,CASSQGLFDNEQFF
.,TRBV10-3,CAISDKQGAYEQYF